This entry is about one T cell receptor (beta chain). The data originate from a study of blood T cell repertoires in COVID-19. Turning to the study itself: Donors in the United States, Italy and Spain gave samples during acute or convalescent COVID-19. The cDNA or gDNA used as material had been derived from T cells, B-cell-depleted T cells, or PBMCs.

Authors' analysis steps: Estimated nucleated cell counts came from reference gene primer amplification. Measured with immunoSEQ multiplex PCR; TCRdb has only the in-frame clones, and not every one. The V and J calls and clone size come from that table; D and trimming were worked out from the DNA. The data contain around 100,000 clones, about nine tenths of them singletons. Germline CDR1 reads MNHEY; CDR2 reads SMNVEV (reference sequence). V was pared by 6 bases and J by 4 bases, with 8 bases of the junction left unmatched. The CDR3 is 14 amino acids. The sequencing sample was made of peripheral blood. This receptor was identified in a woman of 80 years or more in a cohort sampled during active COVID-19. The chain employs TRBV27 and TRBJ2-7; TRBD2 aligns across 8 bases. The CDR3 coding sequence is TGTGCCAGCAGGACGGGACTAGACAAATACGAGCAGTACTTC. Encoded protein: CASRTGLDKYEQYF.